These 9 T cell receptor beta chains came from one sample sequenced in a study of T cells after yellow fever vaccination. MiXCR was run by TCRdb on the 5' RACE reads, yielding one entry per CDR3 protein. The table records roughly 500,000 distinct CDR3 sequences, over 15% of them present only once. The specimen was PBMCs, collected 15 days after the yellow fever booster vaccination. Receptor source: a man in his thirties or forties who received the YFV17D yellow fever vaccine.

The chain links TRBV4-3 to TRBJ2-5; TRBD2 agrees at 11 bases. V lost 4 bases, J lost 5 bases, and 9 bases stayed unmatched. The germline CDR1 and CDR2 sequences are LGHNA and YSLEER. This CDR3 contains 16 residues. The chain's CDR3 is CASSPRLAGNRETQYF. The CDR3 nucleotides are TGCGCCAGCAGCCCACGACTAGCGGGGAACCGGGAGACCCAGTACTTC.

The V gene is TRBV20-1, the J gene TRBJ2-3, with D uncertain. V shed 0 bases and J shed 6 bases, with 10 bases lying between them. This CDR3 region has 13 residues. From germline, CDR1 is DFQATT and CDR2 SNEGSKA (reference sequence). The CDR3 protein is CSARDQARDTQYF. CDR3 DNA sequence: TGCAGTGCTAGAGATCAGGCCCGGGATACGCAGTATTTT.

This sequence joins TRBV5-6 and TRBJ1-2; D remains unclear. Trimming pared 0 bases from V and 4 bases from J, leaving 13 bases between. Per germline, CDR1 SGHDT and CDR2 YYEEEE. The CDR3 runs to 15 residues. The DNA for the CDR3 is TGTGCCAGCAGCTTGGTAACAGCCCTGGTCTATGGCTACACCTTC. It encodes CASSLVTALVYGYTF. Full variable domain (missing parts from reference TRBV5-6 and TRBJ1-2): DAGVTQSPTHLIKTRGQQVTLRCSPKSGHDTVSWYQQALGQGPQFIFQYYEEEERQRGNFPDRFSGHQFPNYSSELNVNALLLGDSALYLCASSLVTALVYGYTFGSGTRLTVV.

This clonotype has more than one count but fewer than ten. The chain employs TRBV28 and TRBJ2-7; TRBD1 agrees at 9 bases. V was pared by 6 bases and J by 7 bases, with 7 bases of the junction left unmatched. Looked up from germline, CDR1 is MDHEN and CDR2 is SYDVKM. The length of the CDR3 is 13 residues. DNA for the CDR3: TGTGCCAGCAGACCCGGGACAGGGAGGGAGCAGTACTTC. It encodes CASRPGTGREQYF.

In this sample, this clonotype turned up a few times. The chain's CDR3 is CASRDRHTDTQYF. DNA for the CDR3: TGTGCCAGCCGGGACAGACACACAGATACGCAGTATTTT. The V call is TRBV7-9, the J call TRBJ2-3, with 7 bases identical to TRBD1. The CDR3 totals 13 residues. CDR1 is SEHNR and CDR2 is FQNEAQ in the germline V gene (reference sequence). Trimming took 8 bases from V and 2 from J; bases not matched to a gene: 4.

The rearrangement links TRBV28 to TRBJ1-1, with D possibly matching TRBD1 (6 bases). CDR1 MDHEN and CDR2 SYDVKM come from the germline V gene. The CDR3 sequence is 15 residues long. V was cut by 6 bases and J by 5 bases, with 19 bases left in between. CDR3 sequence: CASSPNSGAGTEAFF. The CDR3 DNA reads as TGTGCCAGCAGCCCGAACTCAGGGGCGGGGACTGAAGCTTTCTTT.

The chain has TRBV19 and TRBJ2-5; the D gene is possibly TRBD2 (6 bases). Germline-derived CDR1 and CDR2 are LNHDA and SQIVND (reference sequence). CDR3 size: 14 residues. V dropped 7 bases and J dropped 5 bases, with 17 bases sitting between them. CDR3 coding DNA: TGTGCCAGTAACGCTGGAGGGCGAGTGGAGACCCAGTACTTC. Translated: CASNAGGRVETQYF.

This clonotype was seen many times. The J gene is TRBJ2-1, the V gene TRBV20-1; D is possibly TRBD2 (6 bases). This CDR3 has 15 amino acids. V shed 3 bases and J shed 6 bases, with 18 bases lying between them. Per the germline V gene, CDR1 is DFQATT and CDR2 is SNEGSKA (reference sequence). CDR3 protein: CSASAATRGTNEQFF. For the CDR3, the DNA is TGCAGTGCTAGCGCTGCGACTAGAGGTACCAATGAGCAGTTCTTC.

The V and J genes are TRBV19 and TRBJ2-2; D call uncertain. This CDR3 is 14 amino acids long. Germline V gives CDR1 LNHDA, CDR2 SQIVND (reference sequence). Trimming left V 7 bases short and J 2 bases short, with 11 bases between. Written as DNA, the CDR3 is TGTGCCAGTATCGGCTCGAGAAACACCGGGGAGCTGTTTTTT. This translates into CASIGSRNTGELFF. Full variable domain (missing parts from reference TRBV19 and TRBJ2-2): DGGITQSPKYLFRKEGQNVTLSCEQNLNHDAMYWYRQDPGQGLRLIYYSQIVNDFQKGDIAEGYSVSREKKESFPLTVTSAQKNPTAFYLCASIGSRNTGELFFGEGSRLTVL.